This T cell receptor beta chain was found in a study of shared clonotypes between healthy human individuals. Trimming at V came to 2 bases and at J to 5 bases, leaving 9 bases not matched to a gene. The CDR3 covers 16 residues. Germline CDR1 SGHRS, CDR2 YFSETQ. Genomic DNA belonging to each subset was distributed in equal measure over several immunoSEQ plates. Only in-frame clones appear in the TCRdb table, and some are missing; sequencing was by immunoSEQ multiplex PCR. The sample has some 580,000 clones, around 97% seen once. The receptor comes from a young woman in good health. The sequenced material came from naive CD4+ T cells sorted from blood. Subset denoted: CD45RA+ positively selected. This rearrangement joins TRBV5-1 to TRBJ2-2; 7 nucleotides match TRBD1. The CDR3 loop reads CASSFRDSLGTGELFF. CDR3 coding DNA: TGCGCCAGCAGCTTCCGGGACAGCCTGGGGACCGGGGAGCTGTTTTTT.